The rows below give T cell receptor beta chains drawn from one sample of a study of blood T cell repertoires in COVID-19. Sequencing was performed with immunoSEQ multiplex PCR; in TCRdb, only in-frame clones are kept and a portion is missing. The table records approximately 150,000 clones, over 90% of them present only once. The specimen was peripheral blood. The source of these receptors is a woman aged 55-69 years with COVID-19, enrolled during active disease. The CDR3 runs from the conserved cysteine through the conserved F or W.

CDR3 | V
CASSPSGQETQYF | TRBV7-9
CASSLFGTGLFSGYTF | TRBV23-1
CASSPPGTGGRQPQHF | TRBV18
CASSLAKSGNTEAFF | TRBV5-4
CASSPIGGDTDTQYF | TRBV11-3
CASSPTGVTEAFF | TRBV3-1/TRBV3-2
CASRPALAMATEQFF | TRBV19
CASSLILDRWVARYNEQFF | TRBV7-9
CASSQDRGDYGYTF | TRBV4-3
CASSSNRGDTGELFF | TRBV7-2
CASRGGRTDTQYF | TRBV12-3/TRBV12-4
CASSLTQVPGELFF | TRBV7-2
CASSLIGTGDGYTF | TRBV7-2
CASSAGLAGGQETQYF | TRBV3-1/TRBV3-2
CASSLSDGEAFF | TRBV7-2
CASKEGQQGSPLHF | TRBV6-5
CASSQSTVNYGYTF | TRBV16
CASSLAGGTGGMGLEAFF | TRBV5-4
CASSEYLKGYEQYF | TRBV25-1
CASSPAGGGLNTEAFF | TRBV5-6
CASSQERGATEAFF | TRBV3-1/TRBV3-2
CASRRGTDNSPLHF | TRBV27
CASRETGNTEAFF | TRBV19
CASSPHRGRNQPQHF | TRBV3-1/TRBV3-2
CAWSLEGYGYTF | TRBV30
CASSQEGGRGRTQYF | TRBV14
CASSLFSGGHNEQFF | TRBV2
CASSQASGTSTLETQYF | TRBV14
CASSPLGTGGETQYF | TRBV18
CASSEGQVKNSPLHF | TRBV2
CASSQGYRGPNEKLFF | TRBV4-1
CASSQDRGYGYTF | TRBV4-3
CASSQEPGQYSNQPQHF | TRBV4-2
CAWSVPHHRGGYGYTF | TRBV30
CASSAPWGEETQYF | TRBV9
CACQGGMNTEAFF | TRBV30
CASSYAVSGNTIYF | TRBV6-2/TRBV6-3
CASSIRLRASGSGNTIYF | TRBV19
CASSLEVGVGEQYF | TRBV5-1
CAWTLGGSTEAFF | TRBV30
CASSLANGATGLNTEAFF | TRBV7-9
CASSLRTDSGNTIYF | TRBV6-5
CASSYSASRGEKLFF | TRBV6-5
CASSLSSNQAQYF | TRBV7-3
CASSGTAQETQYF | TRBV6-2/TRBV6-3
CASSRTGGYTF | TRBV3-1/TRBV3-2
CASRKSDFNYGYTF | TRBV7-2
CASSSLRMETDTQYF | TRBV5-6
CASSPGLGGELFF | TRBV7-7
CASSGFPGTGGSGELFF | TRBV6-1
CASSEYRGSGFTEAFF | TRBV2
CASSDGVAFRGTEAFF | TRBV19
CASSFAGMNTEAFF | TRBV27
CASSDGGAPAEAFF | TRBV2
CASSHSSGTEAFF | TRBV5-1
CASSLAWEPMNEQFF | TRBV7-2
CASSLDGVYNEQFF | TRBV5-5